Following are 30 T cell receptor beta chains from one sample sequenced in a study of regulatory T cells in long-lasting Graves disease. Time point here: newly diagnosed GD, antithyroid drugs for less than 3 months. From RNA extracted from PBMCs, the TCR library was made. CDR3-region Arm-PCR and iRepertoire HTBI primers produced the TCR beta libraries. TCRdb re-called the multiplex PCR reads through MiXCR, storing one row per CDR3 protein. The sample has about 430,000 distinct CDR3 sequences, 15% seen once; the top ten hold about 8.3%. These data were likewise used in another study, on T cells in Graves' hyperthyroidism and ophthalmopathy.

The sample consisted of peripheral blood mononuclear cells (PBMCs), taken at new diagnosis, from a patient treated with antithyroid drugs. The source of these receptors is a woman between 40 and 55 years old with Graves disease.

J is TRBJ2-7 and V is TRBV7-8, with D unclear. V lost 4 bases, J lost 5 bases, and 9 bases lay in between. CDR1 is SGHVS and CDR2 is FQNEAQ in the germline V gene. There are 12 residues in the CDR3. The CDR3 DNA reads as TGTGCCAGCAGCTCTCGTACCAACGAGCAGTACTTC. It codes for CASSSRTNEQYF.

There are a few counts of this clonotype. J is TRBJ2-7 and V is TRBV4-2; D gene uncertain. Trimming removed 0 bases from V and 1 base from J, with 10 bases in between. The CDR3 spans 15 residues. Germline loops: CDR1 LGHNA, CDR2 YNFKEQ. The CDR3 DNA reads TGTGCCAGCAGCCAAGATAGATCGGTTTCCTACGAGCAGTACTTC. Its translation is CASSQDRSVSYEQYF.

This clonotype was recorded at least ten times. This chain connects TRBV3-1 to TRBJ1-1; possible D gene TRBD1, 6 bases. CDR3 size: 14 residues. Per the germline V gene, CDR1 is LGHDT and CDR2 is YNNKEL (reference sequence). Trimming pared 2 bases from V and 3 bases from J, leaving 10 bases between. The CDR3 sequence is CASSQHYRDTEAFF. In DNA form, the CDR3 reads TGTGCCAGCAGCCAACACTACAGGGACACTGAAGCTTTCTTT.

This clonotype was observed many times. The rearrangement joins TRBV2 to TRBJ2-1; tentative D call: TRBD1 (6 bases). The length of the CDR3 is 16 residues. CDR1 is SNHLY and CDR2 is FYNNEI in the germline V gene. Trimming left V 4 bases short and J 6 bases short, with 19 bases between. CDR3 region: CASSGHTGTTGNEQFF. The CDR3 coding sequence is TGTGCCAGCAGTGGGCACACAGGGACGACCGGCAATGAGCAGTTCTTC. The entire variable domain, with the rest obtained from reference TRBV2 and TRBJ2-1, is as follows: EPEVTQTPSHQVTQMGQEVILRCVPISNHLYFYWYRQILGQKVEFLVSFYNNEISEKSEIFDDQFSVERPDGSNFTLKIRSTKLEDSAMYFCASSGHTGTTGNEQFFGPGTRLTVL.

This clonotype was observed many times. The chain links TRBV29-1 to TRBJ1-2; D gene ambiguous. CDR1 SQVTM and CDR2 ANQGSEA come from the germline V gene. With 2 bases removed from V and 2 bases from J, the gap between germline ends came to 12 bases. This CDR3 comprises 14 residues. The CDR3 here is CSVEHLTANYGYTF. CDR3 sequence (DNA): TGCAGCGTTGAACATCTGACGGCAAACTATGGCTACACCTTC.

This clonotype was seen a handful of times. This sequence joins TRBV6-1 and TRBJ2-2; the match to TRBD1 covers 11 bases. Germline CDR1 MNHNS, CDR2 SASEGT. After removal of 9 bases from V and 5 bases from J, the junction contained 8 bases not matched to a gene. The CDR3 consists of 15 residues. CDR3 amino acids: CASQGGTGGTGELFF. DNA of the CDR3: TGTGCCAGTCAGGGGGGGACAGGGGGTACCGGGGAGCTGTTTTTT.

This clonotype appeared a few times. V is TRBV6-5 and J is TRBJ2-2; 9 bases agree with TRBD2. The CDR3 runs to 19 residues. With V trimmed by 2 bases and J by 4 bases, 14 bases remained unmatched. Germline assignment: CDR1 MNHEY and CDR2 SVGAGI. CDR3 sequence: CASSYLGGSGRGSTGELFF. CDR3 in DNA: TGTGCCAGCAGTTACCTAGGTGGTAGCGGGAGAGGGAGCACCGGGGAGCTGTTTTTT.

This clonotype was found many times. The gene calls are TRBV6-1 and TRBJ1-5; D unclear. V shed 3 bases and J shed 3 bases, with 6 bases lying between them. The CDR3 has 13 amino acids. CDR1 and CDR2 from the germline V gene are MNHNS and SASEGT. DNA for the CDR3: TGTGCCAGCAGTGATCGGGTCAATCAGCCCCAGCATTTT. Residues: CASSDRVNQPQHF.

Many counts were recorded for this clonotype. The chain uses TRBV28 and TRBJ2-1, with TRBD2 matching 9 bases. The CDR3 is 17 residues long. V lost 6 bases and J lost 4; bases outside the gene matches: 13. Per germline, CDR1 MDHEN and CDR2 SYDVKM. CDR3 bases: TGTGCCAGCAGCCTTAGCGGGAGCCACTCCCGTTACAATGAGCAGTTCTTC. It is translated as CASSLSGSHSRYNEQFF. Full variable domain (outside the CDR3, taken from reference TRBV28 and TRBJ2-1): DVKVTQSSRYLVKRTGEKVFLECVQDMDHENMFWYRQDPGLGLRLIYFSYDVKMKEKGDIPEGYSVSREKKERFSLILESASTNQTSMYLCASSLSGSHSRYNEQFFGPGTRLTVL.

Only a few counts were recorded for this clonotype. This rearrangement joins TRBV9 to TRBJ2-3, with 8 bases that match TRBD2. CDR3 length: 15 amino acids. Germline assignment: CDR1 SGDLS and CDR2 YYNGEE. J lost 6 bases, V lost 0 bases, and 6 bases had no gene match. The CDR3 spells CASSVAATGGDTQYF. The CDR3 nucleotides are TGTGCCAGCAGCGTAGCGGCCACGGGAGGGGATACGCAGTATTTT.

This clonotype has a handful of counts. The CDR3 protein is CSARNPHYNEQFF. CDR3 nucleotide sequence: TGCAGTGCTAGAAACCCCCACTACAATGAGCAGTTCTTC. The rearrangement uses TRBV20-1 and TRBJ2-1; D is undetermined. CDR3 length: 13 amino acids. Trimming cost V 2 bases and J 3 bases, with 8 bases left between them. Looked up from germline, CDR1 is DFQATT and CDR2 is SNEGSKA (reference sequence).

The chain links TRBV2 to TRBJ2-1, with 12 bases matching TRBD2. Trimming cost V 0 bases and J 0 bases; bases outside gene matches: 12. The CDR3 consists of 21 residues. Germline-derived CDR1 and CDR2 are SNHLY and FYNNEI. CDR3 sequence (DNA): TGTGCCAGCAGTGAAGCTCTAGCGGGAGGGCGGATACGAAGCTCCTACAATGAGCAGTTCTTC. This translates into CASSEALAGGRIRSSYNEQFF.

At least ten counts were recorded for this clonotype. The V and J genes are TRBV12-5 and TRBJ2-1; 9 bases agree with TRBD2. Germline V lookup: CDR1 LGHNT, CDR2 FRNRAP. This CDR3 region has 16 residues. V gave up 0 bases and J gave up 6 bases; unmatched junction bases: 6. Here the CDR3 DNA reads TGTGCTAGTGGTTTGGTCGTTGGGCGGGAGGGCAATGAGCAGTTCTTC. This translates into CASGLVVGREGNEQFF.

DNA for the CDR3: TGTGCCAGCAGTGTGGGACTAGCGGCCTACAATGAGCAGTTCTTC. Translation gives CASSVGLAAYNEQFF. V and J are TRBV6-1 and TRBJ2-1; TRBD2 matches 11 bases. V shed 4 bases, J shed 2 bases, and the junction held 1 base outside the gene matches. CDR1 is MNHNS and CDR2 is SASEGT in the germline V gene. The CDR3 has 15 residues.

This clonotype was picked up many times. The chain is built from TRBV11-2 and TRBJ1-2; 7 bases match TRBD1. Germline-derived CDR1 and CDR2 are SGHAT and FQNNGV. V trimming: 6 bases; J trimming: 3 bases; junction bases outside the gene matches: 10. The CDR3 sequence is 15 residues long. Here the CDR3 DNA reads TGTGCCAGCAGAAAGCCGGGACAGCTTTACTATGGCTACACCTTC. It is translated as CASRKPGQLYYGYTF.

In its sample, this clonotype was seen many times. V usage is TRBV7-2 and J usage is TRBJ2-7, with TRBD2 matching over 10 bases. J lost 3 bases, V lost 3 bases, and 5 bases had no gene match. CDR3 length: 15 amino acids. In germline, CDR1 is SGHTA, CDR2 FQGNSA. For the CDR3, the DNA is TGTGCCAGCAGCTTTGCTAGCGGGAGTAGCTACGAGCAGTACTTC. Its protein is CASSFASGSSYEQYF.

This clonotype was observed at least ten times. The gene calls are TRBV28 and TRBJ2-7; D unresolved. V was shortened by 4 bases and J by 6 bases, with 10 bases between the two germline ends. Per the germline V gene, CDR1 is MDHEN and CDR2 is SYDVKM. The CDR3 consists of 12 residues. CDR3 nucleotide sequence: TGTGCCAGCAGTTCCCAAGTGGTCGAGCAGTACTTC. It is translated as CASSSQVVEQYF.

The gene calls are TRBV6-2 or TRBV6-3 and TRBJ2-3; 7 bases line up with TRBD1. The CDR3 consists of 16 residues. Looked up from germline, CDR1 is MNHEY and CDR2 is SVGEGT. V shed 5 bases and J 10 bases; nucleotides not matched to a gene: 18. The CDR3 DNA is TGTGCCAGCAGTCCAAGGGGGCCGTCATCAACCGGGGCGCAGTATTTT. Amino acid sequence: CASSPRGPSSTGAQYF.

This clonotype was seen many times. V usage is TRBV28 and J usage is TRBJ2-3; D gene unclear. V was shortened by 3 bases and J by 0 bases, with 10 bases between the two germline ends. The CDR3 length is 15 residues. CDR1 is MDHEN, CDR2 SYDVKM, per germline. CDR3: CASSLWLPSTDTQYF. The CDR3 DNA sequence: TGTGCCAGCAGTTTGTGGCTGCCGAGCACAGATACGCAGTATTTT.

This chain joins TRBV2 and TRBJ1-1; D is unresolved. The germline V gene encodes CDR1 SNHLY and CDR2 FYNNEI. This CDR3 has 14 amino acids. V was clipped by 7 bases and J by 5 bases, with 17 bases between them. The CDR3 DNA reads as TGTGCCAGCACTTATGCCCATGGAAGAACTGAAGCTTTCTTT. It is translated as CASTYAHGRTEAFF.

At least ten counts were recorded for this clonotype. This chain links TRBV12-3 or TRBV12-4 with TRBJ2-7; no definite D call. The CDR3 has 14 residues. V shed 5 bases and J shed 3 bases, with 14 bases lying between them. Written as DNA, the CDR3 is TGTGCCAGCAGTCCCCAGAAGTTTGGCTACGAGCAGTACTTC. Translation: CASSPQKFGYEQYF.

At least ten counts were recorded for this clonotype. The chain has TRBV20-1 and TRBJ1-2; tentatively, D is TRBD1 (5 bases). CDR1 and CDR2 (germline): DFQATT, SNEGSKA (reference sequence). Trimming took 6 bases from V and 8 from J, leaving 31 bases between them. The CDR3 contains 17 residues. Here the CDR3 DNA reads TGCAGTGCGTTACCTCCGGGACGAACGCACCTTGGGGGAGGCTACACCTTC. It yields the protein CSALPPGRTHLGGGYTF.

The V and J genes are TRBV6-5 and TRBJ1-2; D remains unclear. The V end was cut by 1 base, the J end by 7 bases, with 16 bases between. In germline, CDR1 is MNHEY, CDR2 SVGAGI. This CDR3 has 15 residues. The CDR3 protein is CASSYYLKGYGGYTF. The CDR3 bases are TGTGCCAGCAGTTACTACTTAAAGGGATACGGTGGCTACACCTTC.

This clonotype has a handful of counts. The chain joins TRBV5-4 to TRBJ1-2; D ambiguous. The CDR3 covers 16 residues. Per germline, CDR1 SGHNT and CDR2 YYREEE (reference sequence). Trimming took off 5 bases at V and 6 bases at J, with 23 bases between the two ends. CDR3 protein: CASSSISGNGADGYTF. The CDR3 DNA sequence: TGTGCCAGCAGTTCCATCTCGGGAAATGGAGCAGATGGCTACACCTTC. Supplemented by reference TRBV5-4 and TRBJ1-2, the full variable domain reads ETGVTQSPTHLIKTRGQQVTLRCSSQSGHNTVSWYQQALGQGPQFIFQYYREEENGRGNFPPRFSGLQFPNYSSELNVNALELDDSALYLCASSSISGNGADGYTFGSGTRLTVV.

This clonotype showed up many times. The J gene is TRBJ2-7, the V gene TRBV28, with 8 bases lining up with TRBD1. V was clipped by 5 bases and J by 4 bases; unmatched bases: 22. This CDR3 has 19 residues. CDR1 MDHEN and CDR2 SYDVKM come from the germline V gene. The CDR3: CASSPAGTGLAGGKYEQYF. The CDR3 region has the DNA TGTGCCAGCAGTCCAGCCGGGACAGGACTTGCTGGGGGAAAATACGAGCAGTACTTC.

This clonotype has just a few counts. The gene calls are TRBV5-4 and TRBJ2-5, with D possibly TRBD2 on 7 matching bases. This CDR3 region has 16 residues. The V gene lost 4 bases and the J gene lost 2 bases, with 18 bases spanning the gap. CDR1 and CDR2 (germline): SGHNT, YYREEE (reference sequence). The CDR3 coding sequence is TGTGCCAGCAGCCTGGGAGGGGGATGGGGACAAGAGACCCAGTACTTC. Translation gives CASSLGGGWGQETQYF.

For this clonotype: A clone one base away is much larger, so this may be a read error. This chain links TRBV3-1 with TRBJ1-2; TRBD1 might be the D (6 bases). Germline V gene lookup returns CDR1 LGHDT and CDR2 YNNKEL (reference sequence). The CDR3 spans 14 residues. The CDR3 reads CDSSQEGGRGGYTF. The CDR3 DNA is TGTGACAGCAGCCAAGAGGGGGGCCGTGGAGGCTACACCTTC.

At least ten counts were recorded for this clonotype. The rearrangement uses TRBV20-1 and TRBJ2-1; D remains unclear. V was trimmed by 3 bases and J by 8 bases, leaving 5 bases between them. From germline, CDR1 is DFQATT and CDR2 SNEGSKA (reference sequence). The CDR3 sequence is 10 residues long. In DNA, the CDR3 is TGCAGTGCTAGTCGACATGAGCAGTTCTTC. Protein sequence: CSASRHEQFF.

This clonotype has ten or more counts. At one of its ends the junction is not consistent with the germline gene, which may arise from a read error. The DNA of the CDR3 is TGTGCCAGCAGTTTAGGTTCGGGCAATCAGCCCCAGCATTTT. Translation gives CASSLGSGNQPQHF. The chain has TRBV7-9 and TRBJ1-5, with unresolved D. CDR1 and CDR2 from the germline V gene are SEHNR and FQNEAQ (reference sequence). The length of the CDR3 is 14 residues.

This chain connects TRBV7-3 to TRBJ2-1; 8 bases line up with TRBD1. Germline-derived CDR1 and CDR2 are SGHTA and FQGTGA. The junction had 8 bases not matched to a gene; V was cut back by 2 bases and J by 8 bases. There are 15 residues in the CDR3. The CDR3: CASSLVGQGSYEQFF. The CDR3 DNA is TGTGCCAGCAGCTTAGTTGGACAGGGTTCCTATGAGCAGTTCTTC.